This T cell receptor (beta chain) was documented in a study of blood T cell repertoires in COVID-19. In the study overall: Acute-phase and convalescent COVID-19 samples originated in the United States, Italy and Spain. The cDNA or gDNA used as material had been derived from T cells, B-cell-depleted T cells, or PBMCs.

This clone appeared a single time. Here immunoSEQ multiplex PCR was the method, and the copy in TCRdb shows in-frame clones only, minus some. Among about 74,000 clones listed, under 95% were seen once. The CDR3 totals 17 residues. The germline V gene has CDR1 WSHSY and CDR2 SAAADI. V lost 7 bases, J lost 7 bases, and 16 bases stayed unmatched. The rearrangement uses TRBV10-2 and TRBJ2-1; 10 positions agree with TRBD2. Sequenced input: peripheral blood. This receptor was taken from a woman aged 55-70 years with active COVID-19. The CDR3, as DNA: TGCGCCAGCACGAAAAGCGGGAGGGTCATTGGAGGGAATGAGCAGTTCTTC. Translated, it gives CASTKSGRVIGGNEQFF.